Following are 28 T cell receptor beta chains from one sample sequenced in a study of synovial regulatory T cells in juvenile arthritis. Findings of the study overall: Compared with other blood Treg cells, inflammation-associated Treg cells had reduced TCR diversity.

Only in-frame clones appear in the TCRdb table, and some are missing; sequencing was by immunoSEQ multiplex PCR. This sample contains approximately 1,300 clones. These receptors' antigens are unknown. The sequencing sample was made of Treg cells from blood. Subset reported: HLA-DR+ inflammation-associated blood Treg cells. These receptors originate from a donor between 2 and 29 years old with juvenile idiopathic arthritis.

This clone is classed as medium-sized (0.01 to 0.1%) by frequency. This chain links TRBV19 with TRBJ2-7; as DNA is missing, the TRBD2 call by TCRdb cannot be tested. Germline lookup yields CDR1 LNHDA and CDR2 SQIVND (reference sequence). This CDR3 has 14 amino acids. No DNA is listed. CDR3 residues: CASSRGTGRYEQYF.

The V gene is TRBV9, the J gene TRBJ2-1; as DNA is missing, the TRBD2 call by TCRdb cannot be tested. Germline loops: CDR1 SGDLS, CDR2 YYNGEE. This CDR3 comprises 17 residues. Only the protein sequence is given. CDR3 sequence reads: CASSTRPFAVVGNEQFF.

This clone is medium-sized by frequency. The chain recombines TRBV11-3 with TRBJ2-7; TCRdb proposes TRBD1, but this gene call is untestable without DNA. Germline V gene lookup returns CDR1 SGHNT and CDR2 YENEEA. CDR3 size: 14 residues. The DNA sequence is not available. The CDR3 reads CASSSRQGSYEQYF. The complete variable domain, with remaining parts taken from reference TRBV11-3 and TRBJ2-7, reads EAGVVQSPRYKIIEKKQPVAFWCNPISGHNTLYWYLQNLGQGPELLIRYENEEAVDDSQLPKDRFSAERLKGVDSTLKIQPAELGDSAVYLCASSSRQGSYEQYFGPGTRLTVT.

Its frequency marks this clone as medium-sized. The V gene is TRBV15, the J gene TRBJ1-3. This CDR3 is 13 amino acids long. DNA was not recorded. The germline CDR1 and CDR2 sequences are LNHNV and YYDKDF (reference sequence). CDR3 sequence: CATRKGSGNTIYF.

This clone counts as medium-sized by frequency. The chain joins TRBV5-1 to TRBJ1-5; TCRdb selects TRBD1, and the lack of DNA leaves this call unchecked. CDR1 SGHRS and CDR2 YFSETQ come from the germline V gene. CDR3 size: 13 residues. There is no recorded DNA. The CDR3 region is CASSTQGNQPQHF.

This clone is identified as medium-sized from frequency. The chain combines TRBV5-6 with TRBJ1-1; as DNA is missing, the TRBD1 call by TCRdb cannot be tested. Germline loops: CDR1 SGHDT, CDR2 YYEEEE. The CDR3 extends over 14 amino acids. The nucleotide record is missing. This CDR3 is CASSLAQGHTEAFF. Full variable domain (outside the CDR3, taken from reference TRBV5-6 and TRBJ1-1): DAGVTQSPTHLIKTRGQQVTLRCSPKSGHDTVSWYQQALGQGPQFIFQYYEEEERQRGNFPDRFSGHQFPNYSSELNVNALLLGDSALYLCASSLAQGHTEAFFGQGTRLTVV.

Considering frequency, this clone is medium-sized. The chain employs TRBV4-3 and TRBJ1-5. Germline V gene sequence: CDR1 LGHNA, CDR2 YSLEER. The CDR3 has 18 residues. The coding DNA is unavailable. The CDR3 sequence: CASSQEWSGGNSNQPQHF.

V and J are TRBV27 and TRBJ1-2; the TRBD1 assignment by TCRdb is unverifiable without DNA. The germline gives CDR1 MNHEY, CDR2 SMNVEV (reference sequence). The CDR3 runs 15 residues. The coding DNA is unavailable. Here the CDR3 reads CASSDQGAPHYGYTF.

This clone is identified as medium-sized (0.01 to 0.1%) from frequency. This chain links TRBV5-1 with TRBJ1-2. Germline V gives CDR1 SGHRS, CDR2 YFSETQ. The CDR3 has 13 amino acids. DNA was not recorded. This CDR3 reads CASSRNTAEHYTF.

According to its frequency, this clone is medium-sized. The V call is TRBV5-4, the J call TRBJ2-2. Germline CDR1 is SGHNT and CDR2 is YYREEE (reference sequence). This CDR3 region has 13 residues. The DNA is not on file. The CDR3 region is CASSLAGSRELFF.

By frequency, this clone is medium-sized. J is TRBJ2-1 and V is TRBV10-3; TCRdb's D gene call, TRBD2, goes unchecked for lack of DNA. The CDR3 contains 15 residues. The coding DNA is unavailable. Germline V gene lookup returns CDR1 ENHRY and CDR2 SYGVKD. Here the CDR3 reads CATEGTTSSYNEQFF.

This clone shows up as medium-sized (0.01 to 0.1%) by frequency. The V call is TRBV20-1, the J call TRBJ2-5. CDR1 DFQATT and CDR2 SNEGSKA come from the germline V gene (reference sequence). The CDR3 is 11 amino acids. DNA is not on record. The chain's CDR3 is CSASLKETQYF.

This clone shows up as medium-sized (0.01 to 0.1%) by frequency. The J gene is TRBJ2-7, the V gene TRBV27; TCRdb's D call, TRBD2, is unchecked because there is no DNA. In germline, CDR1 is MNHEY, CDR2 SMNVEV (reference sequence). The CDR3 has 16 amino acids. The DNA is unrecorded. CDR3 protein: CASSLGGTSGAYEQYF.

This clone ranks as medium-sized in terms of frequency. The genes are TRBV27 and TRBJ1-6; TCRdb's D call, TRBD1, is unchecked because there is no DNA. The length of the CDR3 is 14 residues. No DNA sequence is on record. Germline V gene sequence: CDR1 MNHEY, CDR2 SMNVEV (reference sequence). The CDR3 spells CATRTGTLNSPLHF.

This clone is deemed medium-sized (0.01 to 0.1%) by its frequency. The chain couples TRBV7-2 to TRBJ1-3. The CDR3 is 15 amino acids. The nucleotide record is missing. Germline V CDR1 and CDR2: SGHTA, FQGNSA. The CDR3 loop reads CASSLRGLSGNTIYF. The entire variable domain, with the rest obtained from reference TRBV7-2 and TRBJ1-3, is as follows: GAGVSQSPSNKVTEKGKDVELRCDPISGHTALYWYRQSLGQGLEFLIYFQGNSAPDKSGLPSDRFSAERTGGSVSTLTIQRTQQEDSAVYLCASSLRGLSGNTIYFGEGSWLTVV.

This clone ranks as medium-sized (0.01 to 0.1%) in terms of frequency. The chain carries TRBV30 and TRBJ1-1. From germline, CDR1 is GTSNPN and CDR2 SVGIG (reference sequence). The CDR3 length is 10 residues. No DNA sequence is on record. CDR3 residues: CAWIGSKAFF.

In terms of frequency, this clone is medium-sized. J is TRBJ2-7 and V is TRBV4-1; the TRBD1 assignment by TCRdb is unverifiable without DNA. CDR3 size: 11 residues. A DNA sequence was not provided. Germline V gives CDR1 MGHRA, CDR2 YSYEKL. CDR3 protein: CASSQYTEQYF.

Frequency places this clone as large. The V and J genes are TRBV19 and TRBJ2-2; the D call from TCRdb, TRBD2, cannot be confirmed without DNA. The CDR3 covers 18 residues. No nucleotide data were recorded. Looked up from germline, CDR1 is LNHDA and CDR2 is SQIVND (reference sequence). CDR3 protein: CASSARGLAGGNTGELFF. Variable domain in full (rest from reference TRBV19 and TRBJ2-2): DGGITQSPKYLFRKEGQNVTLSCEQNLNHDAMYWYRQDPGQGLRLIYYSQIVNDFQKGDIAEGYSVSREKKESFPLTVTSAQKNPTAFYLCASSARGLAGGNTGELFFGEGSRLTVL.

The gene calls are TRBV29-1 and TRBJ1-2; the TRBD1 assignment by TCRdb is unverifiable without DNA. This CDR3 is built from 12 residues. No nucleotide data were recorded. Germline-derived CDR1 and CDR2 are SQVTM and ANQGSEA. The CDR3 sequence is CSVLPGNYGYTF.

According to its frequency, this clone is medium-sized. V and J are TRBV5-4 and TRBJ2-4; no DNA is available, so the TRBD1 call from TCRdb remains unchecked. CDR1 and CDR2 from the germline V gene are SGHNT and YYREEE (reference sequence). This CDR3 comprises 13 residues. Only the protein is on record. The CDR3 spells CASSTTGRDIQYF.

This clone is called medium-sized based on its frequency. The V gene is TRBV7-6, the J gene TRBJ2-7; TCRdb selects TRBD1, and the lack of DNA leaves this call unchecked. Germline assignment: CDR1 SGHVS and CDR2 FNYEAQ. The CDR3 loop spans 15 amino acids. No DNA has been recorded. CDR3 residues: CASSLGPGQSYEQYF.

Considering frequency, this clone is medium-sized. CDR3 region: CASSPGLGTGGNTIYF. The chain recombines TRBV7-2 with TRBJ1-3; TCRdb's assignment of TRBD1 cannot be checked, as there is no DNA. The CDR3 is 16 amino acids. This entry has no DNA. Germline CDR1 reads SGHTA; CDR2 reads FQGNSA. The entire variable domain, with the rest obtained from reference TRBV7-2 and TRBJ1-3, is as follows: GAGVSQSPSNKVTEKGKDVELRCDPISGHTALYWYRQSLGQGLEFLIYFQGNSAPDKSGLPSDRFSAERTGGSVSTLTIQRTQQEDSAVYLCASSPGLGTGGNTIYFGEGSWLTVV.

This clone is labeled medium-sized based on frequency. The CDR3 reads CASSRQGNQPQHF. The chain joins TRBV6-5 to TRBJ1-5; no DNA is available, so the TRBD1 call from TCRdb remains unchecked. The CDR3 contains 13 residues. No DNA accompanies this entry. Germline V gene data show CDR1 as MNHEY and CDR2 as SVGAGI.

Frequency places this clone as medium-sized. The genes are TRBV6-1 and TRBJ2-4; TCRdb's assignment of TRBD2 cannot be checked, as there is no DNA. The CDR3 has 17 amino acids. The DNA is unrecorded. CDR1 and CDR2 from the germline V gene are MNHNS and SASEGT. The chain's CDR3 is CASSVIVGRDTKNIQYF.

According to its frequency, this clone is medium-sized. The J gene is TRBJ1-1, the V gene TRBV5-6. Germline V gives CDR1 SGHDT, CDR2 YYEEEE. The CDR3 is 14 amino acids. This entry has no DNA. The chain's CDR3 is CASSLNLMNTEAFF.

This clone ranks as medium-sized in terms of frequency. The chain uses TRBV19 and TRBJ1-5. Germline V gene data show CDR1 as LNHDA and CDR2 as SQIVND (reference sequence). The CDR3 totals 14 residues. The DNA is not on file. CDR3 sequence: CASTTLYKDQPQHF.

This clone is labeled medium-sized (0.01 to 0.1%) based on frequency. The gene calls are TRBV6-6 and TRBJ2-1; the TRBD2 assignment by TCRdb is unverifiable without DNA. Germline V lookup: CDR1 MNHNY, CDR2 SVGAGI (reference sequence). This CDR3 is 16 amino acids long. The entry carries no DNA sequence. The CDR3 loop is CASSYPVSGRATEQFF.

The chain uses TRBV7-9 and TRBJ2-7; TCRdb designates TRBD1, a call that cannot be tested without DNA. Germline loops: CDR1 SEHNR, CDR2 FQNEAQ (reference sequence). The CDR3 length is 17 residues. The nucleotide record is missing. This CDR3 reads CASSLASEQGPAYEQYF.